This entry lists 8 T cell receptor beta chains sequenced from one sample in a study of T cells in Graves' hyperthyroidism and ophthalmopathy. Amplification yielded TCR beta CDR3 regions, with RNA transcripts as the source. In the first-round RT-PCR of the TCR CDR3, the HTBI primer set was used. TCRdb processed the multiplex PCR reads anew with MiXCR; each CDR3 protein has one entry. The sample lists about 350,000 distinct CDR3 sequences, 14% occurring once. Sample: blood. These receptors were taken from a woman aged 25 to 39 with Graves' hyperthyroidism.

This clonotype was counted many times. The rearrangement links TRBV2 to TRBJ2-1; D is perhaps TRBD2 (6 bases). The V gene's germline CDR1 is SNHLY and CDR2 FYNNEI. This CDR3 region has 12 residues. V shed 7 bases and J shed 9 bases, with 13 bases lying between them. This CDR3 is CASTEGRGEQFF. DNA of the CDR3: TGTGCCAGCACCGAGGGGCGGGGTGAGCAGTTCTTC.

This clonotype was counted many times. The chain has TRBV28 and TRBJ2-4; tentatively, D is TRBD2 (5 bases). The CDR3 runs 17 residues. V was cut by 8 bases and J by 5 bases, with 25 bases left in between. CDR1 is MDHEN and CDR2 is SYDVKM in the germline V gene. The CDR3 loop reads CASSEERVPSQQNIQYF. The CDR3 DNA is TGTGCCAGCTCTGAGGAGAGGGTGCCTAGCCAACAAAACATTCAGTACTTC.

The chain recombines TRBV5-4 with TRBJ2-7; D gene ambiguous. The CDR3 sequence is 13 residues long. The germline CDR1 and CDR2 sequences are SGHNT and YYREEE (reference sequence). Trimming stripped 0 bases from V and 5 bases from J, with 9 bases between. The CDR3 nucleotides read TGTGCCAGCAGCTTGGTAGGAAGCAACGAGCAGTACTTC. Translated, it gives CASSLVGSNEQYF.

This chain connects TRBV3-1 to TRBJ1-5, with D uncertain. V dropped 1 base and J dropped 5 bases, with 6 bases sitting between them. In germline, CDR1 is LGHDT, CDR2 YNNKEL (reference sequence). This CDR3 contains 13 residues. CDR3 amino acids: CASSQAGDQPQHF. CDR3 in DNA: TGTGCCAGCAGCCAAGCGGGCGATCAGCCCCAGCATTTT.

The V call is TRBV19, the J call TRBJ2-5; D possibly corresponds to TRBD2 (6 bases). The germline V gene encodes CDR1 LNHDA and CDR2 SQIVND (reference sequence). This CDR3 is built from 12 residues. V lost 5 bases and J 5 bases, leaving 9 bases between the germline ends. The CDR3 spells CASSGGMETQYF. CDR3 coding DNA: TGTGCCAGTAGTGGAGGGATGGAGACCCAGTACTTC.

This clonotype occurred many times. V is TRBV15 and J is TRBJ2-3; 8 bases match TRBD1. The trim removed 5 bases at V and 8 bases at J, leaving 12 bases unmatched. The CDR3 has 15 amino acids. Germline V gene data show CDR1 as LNHNV and CDR2 as YYDKDF (reference sequence). The CDR3 coding sequence is TGTGCCACCAGCGGCAAACAGGGGGAACAGATTACGCAGTATTTT. Protein sequence: CATSGKQGEQITQYF. The complete variable domain, with remaining parts taken from reference TRBV15 and TRBJ2-3, reads DAMVIQNPRYQVTQFGKPVTLSCSQTLNHNVMYWYQQKSSQAPKLLFHYYDKDFNNEADTPDNFQSRRPNTSFCFLDIRSPGLGDTAMYLCATSGKQGEQITQYFGPGTRLTVL.

On this clonotype itself: This could be a read error, since a much larger clone is one nucleotide away. This chain joins TRBV20-1 and TRBJ2-5; 10 nucleotides line up with TRBD2. V was clipped by 4 bases and J by 4 bases; unmatched bases: 6. Germline CDR1 reads DFQATT; CDR2 reads SNEGSKA (reference sequence). This CDR3 comprises 14 residues. DNA of the CDR3: TGCAGTGCTACCCTAGCGGGAGTGGGAGAGACCCAGTACTTC. It specifies CSATLAGVGETQYF.

V gene TRBV29-1 combines with J gene TRBJ1-2; a weak D match, TRBD1 (5 bases). Per germline, CDR1 SQVTM and CDR2 ANQGSEA. V lost 2 bases to trimming and J lost 8 bases, with 18 bases between them. The CDR3 is 14 amino acids. CDR3 bases: TGCAGCGTTGAATGGGCTAAAGCAGGGACGGGCTACACCTTC. Amino acid sequence: CSVEWAKAGTGYTF. Using reference TRBV29-1 and TRBJ1-2 for the parts outside the CDR3, the full variable domain is SAVISQKPSRDICQRGTSLTIQCQVDSQVTMMFWYRQQPGQSLTLIATANQGSEATYESGFVIDKFPISRPNLTFSTLTVSNMSPEDSSIYLCSVEWAKAGTGYTFGSGTRLTVV.